One sample yielded the 10 T cell receptor beta chains listed below, sequenced in a study of blood T cell repertoires in COVID-19. Measured with immunoSEQ multiplex PCR; TCRdb has only the in-frame clones, and not every one. The data hold some 290,000 clones, with roughly 91% observed a single time. The sample was PBMCs or T cells enriched from blood (not recorded which). These receptors originate from a woman aged 40 to 50 with acute COVID-19.

The rearrangement links TRBV19 to TRBJ1-4; no clear D. With 1 base removed from V and 5 bases from J, the gap between germline ends came to 2 bases. The CDR3 loop spans 12 amino acids. The germline V gene encodes CDR1 LNHDA and CDR2 SQIVND (reference sequence). CDR3 DNA sequence: TGTGCCAGTAGTATAGTAAATGAAAAACTGTTTTTT. Protein sequence: CASSIVNEKLFF.

In its sample, this clone was seen once. The rearrangement joins TRBV7-9 to TRBJ2-1; D possibly corresponds to TRBD1 (6 bases). V gave up 5 bases and J gave up 2 bases, with 16 bases separating them. The CDR3 extends over 16 amino acids. Germline assignment: CDR1 SEHNR and CDR2 FQNEAQ (reference sequence). CDR3 protein: CASSPGRWGPYNEQFF. CDR3 DNA sequence: TGTGCCAGCAGCCCCGGTAGATGGGGGCCCTACAATGAGCAGTTCTTC.

V and J are TRBV5-1 and TRBJ1-6; D is uncertain. In germline, CDR1 is SGHRS, CDR2 YFSETQ. The V end was cut by 0 bases, the J end by 0 bases, with 4 bases between. The CDR3 consists of 15 residues. The CDR3 coding sequence is TGCGCCAGCAGCTTGGCTCCCTCCTATAATTCACCCCTCCACTTT. Translating it yields CASSLAPSYNSPLHF.

The chain uses TRBV20-1 and TRBJ2-1, with D maybe TRBD2 (6 bases). CDR3 length: 14 residues. Trimming cost V 3 bases and J 10 bases, with 19 bases left between them. Germline CDR1 is DFQATT and CDR2 is SNEGSKA (reference sequence). As DNA, the CDR3 is TGCAGTGCTAGTCATGGTTCAGCGGGTTTGGAGCAGTTCTTC. It codes for CSASHGSAGLEQFF.

The genes are TRBV7-9 and TRBJ1-4, with D possibly TRBD1 on 5 matching bases. The V gene lost 5 bases and the J gene lost 5 bases, with 18 bases spanning the gap. Germline CDR1 reads SEHNR; CDR2 reads FQNEAQ (reference sequence). CDR3 length: 16 amino acids. The CDR3 DNA follows: TGTGCCAGCAGCCCGTCCTTAAAGGGGTTGAATGAAAAACTGTTTTTT. Translated: CASSPSLKGLNEKLFF.

This clone has a handful of counts. The chain links TRBV19 to TRBJ2-7; no firm D call. The CDR3 has 15 residues. Germline CDR1 reads LNHDA; CDR2 reads SQIVND (reference sequence). V was trimmed by 3 bases and J by 1 base, leaving 13 bases between them. The CDR3 DNA is TGTGCCAGTAGTATTAACTCAGGTTATTCCTACGAGCAGTACTTC. Its protein is CASSINSGYSYEQYF.

J is TRBJ2-7 and V is TRBV5-4, with a weak D call TRBD1 (6 bases). Germline values: CDR1 SGHNT, CDR2 YYREEE (reference sequence). This CDR3 contains 14 residues. Trimming pared 0 bases from V and 3 bases from J, leaving 10 bases between. The CDR3 region is CASSLAGAGYEQYF. The CDR3 nucleotides are TGTGCCAGCAGCTTGGCAGGGGCGGGCTACGAGCAGTACTTC.

The chain joins TRBV7-2 to TRBJ1-1; 9 bases are a match to TRBD1. This CDR3 has 19 amino acids. CDR1 is SGHTA, CDR2 FQGNSA, per germline. With V trimmed by 1 base and J by 2 bases, 14 bases remained unmatched. CDR3 sequence: CASSLDPRQGGGSNTEAFF. DNA of the CDR3: TGTGCCAGCAGCTTAGACCCCCGACAGGGGGGAGGAAGTAACACTGAAGCTTTCTTT.

V is TRBV2 and J is TRBJ2-5; 12 bases match TRBD1. The CDR3 totals 16 residues. Unmatched junction bases numbered 9, after V lost 6 bases and J lost 4 bases. Per germline, CDR1 SNHLY and CDR2 FYNNEI. The CDR3 nucleotides read TGTGCCAGCAGGAAATCGGGGACAGGGGGCAGAGAGACCCAGTACTTC. It specifies CASRKSGTGGRETQYF.

This chain connects TRBV5-4 to TRBJ2-1, with TRBD2 matching over 7 bases. With 0 bases clipped from V and 8 bases from J, the junction kept 11 bases outside the gene matches. Germline CDR1 SGHNT, CDR2 YYREEE (reference sequence). The CDR3 length is 16 residues. The CDR3 DNA follows: TGTGCCAGCAGCTTGGCCGGCGGGAGTATACGGGATGAGCAGTTCTTC. Its protein product is CASSLAGGSIRDEQFF.